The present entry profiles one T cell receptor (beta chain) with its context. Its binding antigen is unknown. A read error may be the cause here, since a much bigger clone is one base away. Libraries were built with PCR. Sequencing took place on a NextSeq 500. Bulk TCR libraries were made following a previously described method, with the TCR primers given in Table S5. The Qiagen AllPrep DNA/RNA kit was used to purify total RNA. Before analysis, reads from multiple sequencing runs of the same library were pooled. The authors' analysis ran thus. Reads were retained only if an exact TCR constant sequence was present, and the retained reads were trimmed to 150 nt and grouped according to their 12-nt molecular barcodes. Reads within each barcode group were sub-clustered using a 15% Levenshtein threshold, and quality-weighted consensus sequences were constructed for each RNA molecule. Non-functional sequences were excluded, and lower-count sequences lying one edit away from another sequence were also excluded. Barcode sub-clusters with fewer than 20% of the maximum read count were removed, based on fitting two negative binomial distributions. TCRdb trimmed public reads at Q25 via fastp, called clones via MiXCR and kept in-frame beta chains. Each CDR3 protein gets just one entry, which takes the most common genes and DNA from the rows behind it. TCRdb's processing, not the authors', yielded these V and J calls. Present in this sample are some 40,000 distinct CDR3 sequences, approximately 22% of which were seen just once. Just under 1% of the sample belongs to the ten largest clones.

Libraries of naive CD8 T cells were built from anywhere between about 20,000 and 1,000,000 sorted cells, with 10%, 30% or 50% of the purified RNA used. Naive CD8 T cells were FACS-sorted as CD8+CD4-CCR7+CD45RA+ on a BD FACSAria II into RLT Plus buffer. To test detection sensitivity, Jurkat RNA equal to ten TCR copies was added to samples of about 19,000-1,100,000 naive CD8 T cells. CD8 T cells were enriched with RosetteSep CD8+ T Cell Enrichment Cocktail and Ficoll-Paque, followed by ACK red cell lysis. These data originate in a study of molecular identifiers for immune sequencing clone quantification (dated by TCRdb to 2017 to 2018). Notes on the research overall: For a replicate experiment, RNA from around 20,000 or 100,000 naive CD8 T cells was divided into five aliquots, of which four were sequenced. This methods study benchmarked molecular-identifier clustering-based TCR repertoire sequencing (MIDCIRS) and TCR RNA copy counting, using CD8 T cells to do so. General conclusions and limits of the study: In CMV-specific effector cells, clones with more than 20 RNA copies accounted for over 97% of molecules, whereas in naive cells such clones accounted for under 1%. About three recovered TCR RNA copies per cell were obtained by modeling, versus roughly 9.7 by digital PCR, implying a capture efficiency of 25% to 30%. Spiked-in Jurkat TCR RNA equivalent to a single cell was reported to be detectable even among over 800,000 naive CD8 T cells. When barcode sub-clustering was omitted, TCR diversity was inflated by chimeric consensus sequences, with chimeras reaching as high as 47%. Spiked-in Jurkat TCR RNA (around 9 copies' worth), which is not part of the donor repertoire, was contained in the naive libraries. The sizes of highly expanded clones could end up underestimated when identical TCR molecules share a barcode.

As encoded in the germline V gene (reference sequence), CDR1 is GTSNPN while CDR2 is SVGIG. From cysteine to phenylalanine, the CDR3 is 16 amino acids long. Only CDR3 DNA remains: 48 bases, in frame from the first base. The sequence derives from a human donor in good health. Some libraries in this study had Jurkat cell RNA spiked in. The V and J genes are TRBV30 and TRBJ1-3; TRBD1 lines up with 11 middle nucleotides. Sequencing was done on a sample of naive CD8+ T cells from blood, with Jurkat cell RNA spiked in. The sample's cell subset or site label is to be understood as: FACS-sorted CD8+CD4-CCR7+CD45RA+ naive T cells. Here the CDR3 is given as CAWSVRTGGPGNAIYF. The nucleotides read TGTGCCTGGAGTGTACGGACAGGGGGCCCTGGAAACGCCATATATTTT.